This T cell receptor (beta chain) was retrieved from a study of PD-L1 blockade in urothelial cancer. At the level of the study: Atezolizumab, begun by patients in about 2014, was given at 1,200 mg intravenously every 3 weeks.

Study results and limitations: Where pretreatment blood TCR clonality fell below the median, better survival was predicted.

Time point denoted: peripheral blood 6 weeks after treatment start. The method was immunoSEQ multiplex PCR; TCRdb's version includes in-frame clones alone and lacks a portion of them. This table has 120,000 or so clones, around 86% appearing once. Comments on this clone: The target antigen is unknown.

The source was PBMCs, collected around atezolizumab (anti-PD-L1) treatment. The sequence was obtained from a man between 45 and 60 years old with urothelial cancer.

CDR3 sequence: CASALGGSEKLFF. DNA for the CDR3: TGCGCCAGCGCGTTAGGGGGTAGTGAAAAACTGTTTTTT. The V call is TRBV10-1, the J call TRBJ1-4; the D gene is possibly TRBD1 (6 bases). The CDR3 is 13 residues long. Germline V gene lookup returns CDR1 WNHNN and CDR2 SYGVQD (reference sequence). The ends were cut back, 8 bases at V and 7 bases at J, with 14 bases in the middle.